Listed below are T cell receptor beta chains from one sample, sequenced in a study of CD8+ T cells in alopecia areata. TCRdb keeps only in-frame clones here, not all; method: immunoSEQ multiplex PCR. The repertoire consists of 95,000 to 110,000 clones, with just over 85% occurring once and the leading ten covering around 10%. The sample in question was CD8+ T cells sorted from blood, obtained at approximately week 31, from a patient treated with tofacitinib. These receptors all stem from a human donor with alopecia areata. Each CDR3 is given with its conserved first and last residue. Clone size, where shown, is once, few, many, or a class for clones that have expanded.

V,size,J,CDR3
TRBV5-4,-,TRBJ1-1,CANGQGLEAFF
TRBV7-6,-,TRBJ2-7,CASSLSKGRSSYEQYF
TRBV27,-,TRBJ2-7,CAARPGTPGEQYF
TRBV29-1,-,TRBJ1-2,CSVGARDTTYYGYTF
TRBV7-7,-,TRBJ2-2,CASLRKPTGELFF
TRBV7-9,-,TRBJ1-3,CASTLDSLAGNTIYF
TRBV14,-,TRBJ1-1,CASSPQTGRDWSREAFF
TRBV29-1,-,TRBJ2-7,CSVELGDPYEQYF
TRBV29-1,-,TRBJ2-7,CSVGAPNTYEQYF
TRBV23-1,once,TRBJ2-2,CASSREFVVCTGELFF
TRBV14,-,TRBJ2-2,CASSQDLLATNTGELFF
TRBV11-2,once,TRBJ2-7,CASSYSGSYYEQYF
TRBV6-5,-,TRBJ1-1,CASSYTAGASSTEAFF
TRBV9,few,TRBJ2-7,CASSRDTNYEQYF
TRBV4-1,-,TRBJ2-3,CASSQAGVGLAGDTQYF
TRBV5-1,-,TRBJ2-7,CASSFTQRELDEQYF
TRBV27,-,TRBJ2-5,CASSSNGGRETQYF
TRBV5-6,once,TRBJ2-7,CASSLGAPEIAYEQYF
TRBV30,-,TRBJ2-6,CAWSESGTAISGANVLTF
TRBV6-1,once,TRBJ2-1,CASSGWDSHNEQFF
TRBV11-2,-,TRBJ1-1,CASSLDGLSMNTEAFF
TRBV5-1,-,TRBJ1-2,CASSFSQDRGDGYTF
TRBV7-9,few,TRBJ2-5,CATQETQYF
TRBV30,-,TRBJ2-1,CAWSFGSGPYNEQFF
TRBV4-1,-,TRBJ2-3,CASSQDRGRYTDTQYF
TRBV5-5,-,TRBJ2-5,CASSAGQLPGETQYF
TRBV27,-,TRBJ2-5,CASSLTNDRVGRETQYF
TRBV29-1,-,TRBJ2-7,CSVVAAVEQYF
TRBV29-1,few,TRBJ2-7,CSVEDGTSGSSYEQYF
TRBV19,-,TRBJ1-5,CASSYGLGQPQHF
TRBV6-5,once,TRBJ2-3,CASHTTRGTQYF
TRBV29-1,-,TRBJ2-7,CSVEAPNRANEQYF